What follows are 21 T cell receptor beta chains derived from one specimen sequenced in a study of T cells in Graves' hyperthyroidism and ophthalmopathy. The investigators amplified TCR beta CDR3 regions from RNA transcripts. The HTBI primer set was used in a first-round RT-PCR of the TCR CDR3. TCRdb independently ran MiXCR on the multiplex PCR reads; one entry per CDR3 protein. The sample lists some 510,000 distinct CDR3 sequences, around 20% occurring once. The sample taken for sequencing was blood. These receptors all come from a young man with Graves' hyperthyroidism.

Many counts were recorded for this clonotype. This chain connects TRBV30 to TRBJ1-1; D uncertain. Per germline, CDR1 GTSNPN and CDR2 SVGIG (reference sequence). V lost 8 bases and J lost 0, with 13 bases in between. The length of the CDR3 is 13 residues. CDR3 in amino acids: CARREDLNTEAFF. In DNA form, the CDR3 reads TGTGCCCGACGGGAGGATTTGAACACTGAAGCTTTCTTT.

CDR3 amino acids: CASRELAGSGELFF. The DNA of the CDR3 is TGTGCCAGCAGGGAACTAGCGGGGAGCGGGGAGCTGTTTTTT. The chain joins TRBV2 to TRBJ2-2; 10 positions agree with TRBD2. J gave up 7 bases and V 6 bases, and 5 bases lay outside the gene matches. The germline V gene encodes CDR1 SNHLY and CDR2 FYNNEI. The CDR3 runs to 14 residues.

The chain is built from TRBV2 and TRBJ1-1; D unclear. The CDR3 runs 11 residues. The V gene lost 8 bases and the J gene lost 3 bases, with 7 bases spanning the gap. The germline V gene has CDR1 SNHLY and CDR2 FYNNEI. For the CDR3, the DNA is TGTGCCAGCCGTCTCTACACTGAAGCTTTCTTT. Translating gives CASRLYTEAFF.

This clonotype has a count of ten or more. The chain combines TRBV6-5 with TRBJ1-1, with TRBD1 as a possible D gene (5 bases). The germline V and J ends were trimmed by 6 bases and 6 bases, with 17 bases remaining between them. Germline loops: CDR1 MNHEY, CDR2 SVGAGI. The CDR3 has 14 residues. Written as DNA, the CDR3 is TGTGCCAGCAGAAACGATGTACAGGATGCTGAAGCTTTCTTT. This encodes CASRNDVQDAEAFF.

This clonotype was seen at least ten times. This chain uses TRBV27 with TRBJ2-2; TRBD2 agrees at 14 bases. The junction had 4 bases not matched to a gene; V was cut back by 5 bases and J by 5 bases. The CDR3 spans 16 residues. Germline V gives CDR1 MNHEY, CDR2 SMNVEV (reference sequence). The CDR3 DNA reads TGTGCCAGCAGTCAGGGACTAGCGGGGGAAACCGGGGAGCTGTTTTTT. Translating it yields CASSQGLAGETGELFF.

This clonotype was counted ten times or more. The chain recombines TRBV6-5 with TRBJ2-2; a possible D gene is TRBD2 (6 bases). V lost 0 bases and J 5 bases, leaving 7 bases between the germline ends. The germline gives CDR1 MNHEY, CDR2 SVGAGI. This CDR3 comprises 14 residues. The CDR3 nucleotides are TGTGCCAGCAGTTACTCGGGGAGGACCGGGGAGCTGTTTTTT. Protein product: CASSYSGRTGELFF.

Remarks on this clonotype: A read error may explain this, as a much larger clone is one base away. V and J are TRBV11-2 and TRBJ2-7, with D perhaps matching TRBD1 (6 bases). Looked up from germline, CDR1 is SGHAT and CDR2 is FQNNGV. This CDR3 is 15 amino acids long. The CDR3 is CASSLLRTERDELYF. The CDR3 DNA is TGTGCCAGCAGCTTACTTCGGACAGAAAGGGACGAGCTGTACTTC.

This clonotype was counted between two and nine times. This sequence joins TRBV19 and TRBJ1-5, with unresolved D. This CDR3 has 16 amino acids. CDR1 and CDR2 from the germline V gene are LNHDA and SQIVND (reference sequence). The V end was cut by 6 bases, the J end by 0 bases, with 15 bases between. CDR3 in amino acids: CASRPEEGYSNQPQHF. For the CDR3, the DNA is TGTGCCAGTAGGCCCGAGGAAGGCTATAGCAATCAGCCCCAGCATTTT.

This clonotype was seen only a few times. The chain recombines TRBV20-1 with TRBJ1-6; D is uncertain. The CDR3 extends over 15 amino acids. CDR1 is DFQATT, CDR2 SNEGSKA, per germline (reference sequence). With 2 bases removed from V and 7 bases from J, the gap between germline ends came to 15 bases. CDR3 sequence (DNA): TGCAGTGCTAGAACCCCTACCGGGAAGAATTCACCCCTCCACTTT. Its translation is CSARTPTGKNSPLHF.

This CDR3 reads CASSSWTGDETQYF. The DNA for the CDR3 is TGTGCCAGCAGTTCTTGGACAGGGGACGAGACCCAGTACTTC. The V gene is TRBV6-5, the J gene TRBJ2-5; 9 nucleotides match TRBD1. Trimming at V came to 4 bases and at J to 5 bases, leaving 5 bases not matched to a gene. This CDR3 is built from 14 residues. CDR1 MNHEY and CDR2 SVGAGI come from the germline V gene.

This clonotype was counted ten times or more. This rearrangement joins TRBV2 to TRBJ1-5; D is uncertain. The CDR3 has 15 residues. Per germline, CDR1 SNHLY and CDR2 FYNNEI. V lost 2 bases and J 0 bases, leaving 8 bases between the germline ends. The CDR3 DNA follows: TGTGCCAGCAGTGAATTAACGAGTAGCAATCAGCCCCAGCATTTT. It specifies CASSELTSSNQPQHF.

A few counts support this clonotype. V and J are TRBV5-1 and TRBJ1-2, with 7 positions matching TRBD1. Germline assignment: CDR1 SGHRS and CDR2 YFSETQ. CDR3 length: 12 amino acids. V dropped 1 base and J dropped 8; count of bases not matched to a gene: 2. The CDR3 reads CASSLKGGGYTF. DNA of the CDR3: TGCGCCAGCAGCTTGAAAGGGGGCGGCTACACCTTC. Drawing the rest from reference TRBV5-1 and TRBJ1-2, the complete variable domain is KAGVTQTPRYLIKTRGQQVTLSCSPISGHRSVSWYQQTPGQGLQFLFEYFSETQRNKGNFPGRFSGRQFSNSRSEMNVSTLELGDSALYLCASSLKGGGYTFGSGTRLTVV.

The chain is built from TRBV28 and TRBJ2-2; D possibly corresponds to TRBD1 (6 bases). Germline CDR1 and CDR2: MDHEN and SYDVKM. The V end lost 5 bases, the J end lost 9 bases, and 13 bases lay between the germline ends. The CDR3 covers 13 residues. In DNA, the CDR3 is TGTGCCAGCAGTCCGCTAGGGGGATGGGAGCTGTTTTTT. Translation: CASSPLGGWELFF. Complete variable domain (other parts from reference TRBV28 and TRBJ2-2): DVKVTQSSRYLVKRTGEKVFLECVQDMDHENMFWYRQDPGLGLRLIYFSYDVKMKEKGDIPEGYSVSREKKERFSLILESASTNQTSMYLCASSPLGGWELFFGEGSRLTVL.

This clonotype was seen repeatedly, ten times or more. The chain employs TRBV6-2 or TRBV6-3 and TRBJ1-5; the D is unclear. CDR1 MNHEY and CDR2 SVGEGT come from the germline V gene. The V end lost 4 bases, the J end lost 1 base, and 20 bases lay between the germline ends. The CDR3 covers 18 residues. The CDR3 spells CASSFLVVPGMSNQPQHF. Written as DNA, the CDR3 is TGTGCCAGCAGTTTCCTTGTGGTCCCGGGGATGAGCAATCAGCCCCAGCATTTT.

This clonotype occurred many times. The chain employs TRBV7-9 and TRBJ2-5; D is unresolved. The CDR3 runs to 14 residues. V was clipped by 0 bases and J by 4 bases, with 9 bases between them. The germline V gene has CDR1 SEHNR and CDR2 FQNEAQ (reference sequence). This CDR3 is CASSLANTVETQYF. DNA for the CDR3: TGTGCCAGCAGCTTAGCGAACACAGTAGAGACCCAGTACTTC.

The J gene is TRBJ1-2, the V gene TRBV15; possibly TRBD1 for D (6 bases). Germline CDR1 reads LNHNV; CDR2 reads YYDKDF (reference sequence). The CDR3 is 14 residues long. V shed 0 bases and J shed 6 bases, with 11 bases lying between them. CDR3 amino acids: CATSRDIRGDGYTF. In DNA form, the CDR3 reads TGTGCCACCAGCAGAGATATCAGGGGTGATGGCTACACCTTC.

This clonotype was counted at least ten times. The J gene is TRBJ2-5, the V gene TRBV12-3 or TRBV12-4; D ambiguous. There are 13 residues in the CDR3. V lost 7 bases to trimming and J lost 0 bases, with 9 bases between them. CDR3 DNA: TGTGCCAGCAAACACGGGTACCAAGAGACCCAGTACTTC. This codes for CASKHGYQETQYF.

The genes are TRBV6-5 and TRBJ1-1, with 7 bases identical to TRBD1. This CDR3 is 13 amino acids long. CDR1 and CDR2 from the germline V gene are MNHEY and SVGAGI. Trimming at V came to 2 bases and at J to 8 bases, leaving 5 bases not matched to a gene. CDR3: CASSYAGQEEAFF. CDR3 coding DNA: TGTGCCAGCAGTTACGCTGGACAGGAAGAAGCTTTCTTT.

In its sample, this clonotype was seen many times. The V gene is TRBV2, the J gene TRBJ1-3, with D uncertain. This CDR3 is 17 amino acids long. The germline CDR1 and CDR2 sequences are SNHLY and FYNNEI. V was trimmed by 1 base and J by 1 base, leaving 14 bases between them. The chain's CDR3 is CASSEGVGFTSGNTIYF. CDR3 DNA: TGTGCCAGCAGTGAAGGGGTAGGGTTCACTTCTGGAAACACCATATATTTT. Based on the CDR3 plus reference TRBV2 and TRBJ1-3, the full variable domain is EPEVTQTPSHQVTQMGQEVILRCVPISNHLYFYWYRQILGQKVEFLVSFYNNEISEKSEIFDDQFSVERPDGSNFTLKIRSTKLEDSAMYFCASSEGVGFTSGNTIYFGEGSWLTVV.

This clonotype was seen only a few times. The chain joins TRBV19 to TRBJ1-2; D ambiguous. V lost 4 bases and J 5 bases, leaving 14 bases between the germline ends. Germline loops: CDR1 LNHDA, CDR2 SQIVND (reference sequence). The CDR3 is 14 amino acids. CDR3 sequence (DNA): TGTGCCAGTAGTACTGACACCTCCTCATATGGCTACACCTTC. Its protein is CASSTDTSSYGYTF.

Details on this clonotype: This could be a read error, since a much larger clone is one nucleotide away. The chain couples TRBV5-1 to TRBJ1-2; D is undetermined. Trimming shortened V by 6 bases and J by 1 base, and 10 bases separated the two germline ends. This CDR3 contains 13 residues. Per germline, CDR1 SGHRS and CDR2 YFSETQ. CDR3 sequence (DNA): TGCGCCAGCACCCCGGGCTATAACTATGGCTACACCTTC. Translated: CASTPGYNYGYTF.